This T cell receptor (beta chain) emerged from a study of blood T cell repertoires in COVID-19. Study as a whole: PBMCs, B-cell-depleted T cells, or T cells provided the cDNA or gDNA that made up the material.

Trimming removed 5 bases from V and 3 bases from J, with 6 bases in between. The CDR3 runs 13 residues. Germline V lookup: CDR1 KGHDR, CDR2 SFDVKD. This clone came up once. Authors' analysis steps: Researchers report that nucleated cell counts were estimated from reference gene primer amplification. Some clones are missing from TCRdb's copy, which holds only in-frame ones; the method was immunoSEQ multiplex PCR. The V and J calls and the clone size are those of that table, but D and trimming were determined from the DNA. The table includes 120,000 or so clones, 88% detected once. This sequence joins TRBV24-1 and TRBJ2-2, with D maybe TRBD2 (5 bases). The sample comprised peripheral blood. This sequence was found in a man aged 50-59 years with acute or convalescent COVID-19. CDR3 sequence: CATSGRDTGELFF. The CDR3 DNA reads TGTGCCACCAGTGGGCGGGACACCGGGGAGCTGTTTTTT.